This T cell receptor (beta chain) was observed in a study of T cell changes during pregnancy in multiple sclerosis. This clone showed up just once. The final CDR3 position lacks the conserved phenylalanine or tryptophan, pointing to a likely read error. Because the CDR3's place on the DNA is in doubt, the DNA is left out and the CDR3 is given as listed by TCRdb. Germline V gene data show CDR1 as SGHNT and CDR2 as YYREEE (reference sequence). Both ends counted, the CDR3 spans 12 residues. Profiled with immunoSEQ multiplex PCR; TCRdb holds only in-frame clones, not every one. The table records fewer than 50,000 clones, about 91% of them present only once.

The rearrangement uses TRBV5-4 and TRBJ2-3; the D call in the table, TRBD2, was not verified against the DNA. The sequencing used CD4+ T cells from peripheral blood mononuclear cells, collected in the second trimester of pregnancy. This clonotype was obtained from a female donor in good health, enrolled as a control in a pregnancy study. The CDR3 here is CASSLDSRGGIC.